This T cell receptor (beta chain) comes out of a study of CD8 T cells in Susac syndrome. Study conclusions and caveats: As acknowledged by the study, its TCR sequencing and HLA analysis included a relatively small number of individuals.

In the case of this clonotype: Its antigen is currently unknown.

The sequenced target, TCR beta, came from blood CD8+ and CD4+ T cells. TEMRA cells were enriched by FACS, while CD8+ and CD4+ T cells were obtained through a negative isolation that was performed magnetically. The J segment lost 4 bases and the V segment lost 2 bases, leaving 4 bases of the junction unmatched. This CDR3 has 15 residues. Germline CDR1 is SGHRS and CDR2 is YFSETQ. It was with random hexamers that about 0.45 to 1 ug RNA was reverse transcribed. TCRdb reanalysed the immunoSEQ multiplex PCR reads using MiXCR and keeps one entry per CDR3 protein. The data contain tens of thousands of distinct CDR3 sequences, approximately 96% of them singletons.

The chain employs TRBV5-1 and TRBJ2-1; 9 positions agree with TRBD2. The sequence was obtained from a human donor with multiple sclerosis. The specimen was CD4+ T cells from PBMCs. CDR3: CASSFLAGSYNEQFF. The CDR3 DNA reads as TGCGCCAGCAGCTTCCTAGCGGGGTCTTACAATGAGCAGTTCTTC.